This T cell receptor beta chain came from a study of chemoradiotherapy in HPV16-positive cancers. Some clones are missing from TCRdb's copy, which holds only in-frame ones; the method was immunoSEQ multiplex PCR. The table shows 30,000 to 40,000 clones, with 80% to 90% occurring only once. This clone was seen once. The CDR3 contains 14 residues. Germline V CDR1 and CDR2: SSHAT, FNYEAQ (reference sequence). This chain links TRBV7-7 with TRBJ2-3; no definite D call. The sequenced sample was blood, obtained from a patient who underwent chemoradiotherapy. The TCR comes from a human donor with HPV-associated anogenital cancer. The CDR3 region has the DNA TGTGCTAGCTCTCAAGACGGTAACACAGATACGCAGTATTTT. Translated, it gives CASSQDGNTDTQYF.